Here is one TCR beta chain with its context. The germline gives CDR1 GTSNPN, CDR2 SVGIG (reference sequence). This CDR3 is 14 amino acids long. With 4 bases removed from V and 1 base from J, the gap between germline ends came to 8 bases. Method: immunoSEQ multiplex PCR; TCRdb's copy keeps in-frame clones and lacks some. The table lists about 1,800,000 clones, about 95% of them singletons. This entry belongs to a study of shared clonotypes between healthy human individuals. CD45RO-negative cells were positively selected for CCR7, leaving out terminally differentiated effector memory CD45RA+ cells. The sequence derives from a young man in good health. The rearrangement links TRBV30 to TRBJ2-6; D is unclear. The sample comprised naive CD8+ T cells sorted from blood. The CDR3 nucleotides are TGTGCCTGGAACGTTGGGTCTGGGGCCAACGTCCTGACTTTC. This translates into CAWNVGSGANVLTF.